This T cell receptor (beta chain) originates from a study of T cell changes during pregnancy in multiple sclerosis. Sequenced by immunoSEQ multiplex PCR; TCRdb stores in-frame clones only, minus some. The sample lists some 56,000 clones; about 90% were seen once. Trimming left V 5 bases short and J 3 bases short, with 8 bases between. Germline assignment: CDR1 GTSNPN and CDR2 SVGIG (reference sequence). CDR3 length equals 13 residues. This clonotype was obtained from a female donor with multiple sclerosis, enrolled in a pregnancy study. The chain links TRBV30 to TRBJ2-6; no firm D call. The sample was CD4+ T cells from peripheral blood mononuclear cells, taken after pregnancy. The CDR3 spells CAWGHDGANVLTF. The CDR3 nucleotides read TGTGCCTGGGGCCACGATGGGGCCAACGTCCTGACTTTC. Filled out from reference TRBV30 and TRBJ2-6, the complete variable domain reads SQTIHQWPATLVQPVGSPLSLECTVEGTSNPNLYWYRQAAGRGLQLLFYSVGIGQISSEVPQNLSASRPQDRQFILSSKKLLLSDSGFYLCAWGHDGANVLTFGAGSRLTVL.